This T cell receptor beta chain was recorded in a study of T cell clonality in common variable immunodeficiency. Findings of the study overall: Repertoire-complication correlations in CVID were limited by patient heterogeneity. CVID subjects showed higher TCRbeta clonality than healthy controls. Authors noted CVID clonality's cause needs subpopulation repertoire sequencing.

This clone was seen ten or more times. Its antigen is still unknown. The read falls 3 residues short of the CDR3 end, and the missing part is taken from the germline J gene. The CDR3 sequence is 13 residues long. With 4 bases clipped from V and 6 bases from J, the junction kept 6 bases outside the gene matches. Germline CDR1 SGHVS, CDR2 FNYEAQ. Patients and controls were mostly of Caucasian heritage. Data came from immunoSEQ multiplex PCR; TCRdb stores just in-frame clones and leaves some out. Altogether some 42,000 clones were found in the sample, and no singletons occur. This TCR was sampled from a person between 18 and 75 years old in good health. The chain recombines TRBV7-6 with TRBJ2-7, with 7 positions matching TRBD1. Specimen: peripheral blood mononuclear cells. CDR3 DNA (partial): TGTGCCAGCAGCTCCTCACAGGGGAGCGAG. Protein product: CASSSSQGSE. The full CDR3 protein reads CASSSSQGSEQYF.